The rows below give T cell receptor beta chains drawn from one sample of a study of PD-1 blockade in classical Hodgkin lymphoma. Measured with immunoSEQ multiplex PCR; TCRdb has only the in-frame clones, and not every one. This repertoire shows approximately 28,000 clones, less than 85% found once; its top ten account for about 0.57%. Specimen: CD4+ T cells from blood, collected before the fourth cycle of nivolumab. Receptors originate from a human donor with classical Hodgkin lymphoma. CDR3s leave out the opening cysteine and the closing phenylalanine or tryptophan. D genes are given only for firm matches.

d_call: -; v_call: TRBV7-6; cdr3_aa: ASSLMRGEQF
d_call: -; v_call: TRBV7-7; cdr3_aa: ASSLDRNNEQF
d_call: -; v_call: TRBV2; cdr3_aa: ASSVQSSYNEQF
d_call: -; v_call: TRBV6-6; cdr3_aa: ASSSPGRVGEAF
d_call: TRBD2; v_call: TRBV18; cdr3_aa: ASSPIVTSGGLTLQETQY
d_call: TRBD2; v_call: TRBV7-3; cdr3_aa: ASSFLATSGRWNEQF
d_call: -; v_call: TRBV7-2; cdr3_aa: ASSLVMGEQF
d_call: TRBD1; v_call: TRBV11-2; cdr3_aa: ASSDRGLTILAKNIQY
d_call: -; v_call: TRBV11-3; cdr3_aa: ASSFSGSNQPQH
d_call: TRBD1; v_call: TRBV6-5; cdr3_aa: ASSYSLRTGASLF